Listed below are T cell receptor beta chains from one sample, sequenced in a study of Ad26.COV2.S vaccination and SARS-CoV-2 variants. The protocol was immunoSEQ multiplex PCR, while the TCRdb copy is restricted to in-frame clones and leaves out a portion. The repertoire holds roughly 320,000 clones, with just under 85% as singletons. Here the sequenced sample was peripheral blood, taken in a trial of Ad26.COV2.S vaccine versus placebo. The receptors were sampled from a person aged 18-60 years who received the Ad26.COV2.S COVID-19 vaccine or a placebo. CDR3s include the opening cysteine and the closing phenylalanine or tryptophan. Fields, in order: CDR3 length, J gene, D gene, clone size, V gene, CDR3 DNA, CDR3 protein. A D gene is named only where the DNA matches it firmly. Where a row states a size, it is once, few, many or the class of an expanded clone; other rows omit it.

13	TRBJ2-7	TRBD1	once	TRBV5-5	TGTGCCAGCAGCAGAACAGGGGGCGGCGAGCAGTACTTC	CASSRTGGGEQYF
15	TRBJ1-6	.	.	TRBV6-4	TGTGCCAGCAGTCTCCGGGACGGCCTCAATTCACCCCTCCACTTT	CASSLRDGLNSPLHF
14	TRBJ1-1	TRBD1	.	TRBV7-9	TGTGCCAGCAGCGACGGACAGGGTATCACTGAAGCTTTCTTT	CASSDGQGITEAFF
15	TRBJ2-7	TRBD2	.	TRBV10-3	TGTGCCATCAACCCGACTGGCGGGGGGGGAGACGAGCAGTACTTC	CAINPTGGGGDEQYF
17	TRBJ2-2	TRBD2	once	TRBV7-2	TGTGCCAGCAGCTTAGTGGGTAGCGGGGGGTACTCCGGGGAGCTGTTTTTT	CASSLVGSGGYSGELFF
15	TRBJ2-2	.	once	TRBV9	TGTGCCAGCAGCGTCCGGAACGCCCCGGACGGGGAGCTGTTTTTT	CASSVRNAPDGELFF
14	TRBJ2-2	.	once	TRBV6-5	TGTGCCAGCAGGGATACAGGGTCCACCGGGGAGCTGTTTTTT	CASRDTGSTGELFF
15	TRBJ2-6	.	.	TRBV5-6	TGTGCCAGCAGCTTGAGTGGAGCTGGGGCCAACGTCCTGACTTTC	CASSLSGAGANVLTF
15	TRBJ2-7	.	.	TRBV11-3	TGTGCCAGCAGCTTAGAGAGACAGACGGTCGGCGAGCAGTACTTC	CASSLERQTVGEQYF
13	TRBJ1-2	.	.	TRBV28	TGTGCCAGCAGCCCCGCGGGGCGAGATGGCTACACCTTC	CASSPAGRDGYTF
12	TRBJ1-4	TRBD1	.	TRBV27	TGTGCCAGCGGGACAGAAGGTGAAAAACTGTTTTTT	CASGTEGEKLFF
15	TRBJ2-3	TRBD1	.	TRBV28	TGTGCCAGCAGTTTCCGGACAGGGAGGATTTTTACGCAGTATTTT	CASSFRTGRIFTQYF
13	TRBJ2-5	.	.	TRBV7-2	TGTGCCAGCAGCTTTAGGTACCAAGAGACCCAGTACTTC	CASSFRYQETQYF
15	TRBJ2-1	TRBD1	.	TRBV24-1	TGTGCCACCAGTGATTTGAGGGACAGCTACAATGAGCAGTTCTTC	CATSDLRDSYNEQFF
14	TRBJ2-7	.	.	TRBV27	TGTGCCAGCAGTTTTGACAGGAGGGGCCTCGAGCAGTACTTC	CASSFDRRGLEQYF
16	TRBJ1-2	.	.	TRBV14	TGTGCCAGCAGCAGAAATGTGGGGACACTAAACTATGGCTACACCTTC	CASSRNVGTLNYGYTF
16	TRBJ2-4	TRBD1	.	TRBV7-9	TGTGCCAGCAGCTTAGCGCAGGGGGCGGCACAAAACATTCAGTACTTC	CASSLAQGAAQNIQYF
16	TRBJ1-5	.	.	TRBV9	TGTGCCAGCAGCGTGGACCCGACCTTTAGCAATCAGCCCCAGCATTTT	CASSVDPTFSNQPQHF
17	TRBJ1-1	.	.	TRBV6-4	TGTGCCAGCAGTGACTCTACAGGAACCAGTTTGAACACTGAAGCTTTCTTT	CASSDSTGTSLNTEAFF
18	TRBJ2-7	TRBD1	.	TRBV11-2	TGTGCCAGCAGCTTTAGGGGATGGACAGGGATCAACTCCTACGAGCAGTACTTC	CASSFRGWTGINSYEQYF
13	TRBJ1-1	.	.	TRBV7-6	TGTGCCAGCAGCTTTTCAGAAAACACTGAAGCTTTCTTT	CASSFSENTEAFF
13	TRBJ2-3	TRBD2	.	TRBV5-1	TGCGCCAGCAGCTTGTGGGGGGGTGATACGCAGTATTTT	CASSLWGGDTQYF